Following are 7 T cell receptor beta chains from one sample sequenced in a study of T cells expressing NK-cell markers. TCRdb reanalyzed the 5' RACE reads and collapses them to one entry per CDR3 protein, without DNA. The sample table includes about 380,000 distinct CDR3 sequences. The specimen was blood T cells: a sorted CD56 or NKG2C T cell subset, CD4+ or CD8+ T cells, or bulk PBMC T cells (not recorded which). These receptor sequences come from a man aged 18-69 years in good health.

This chain links TRBV20-1 with TRBJ2-1; TCRdb returns TRBD2, unconfirmable since there is no DNA. This CDR3 is built from 17 residues. Germline CDR1 and CDR2: DFQATT and SNEGSKA (reference sequence). This chain's CDR3 is CSARGLAGALAYNEQFF.

This rearrangement joins TRBV19 to TRBJ1-1; TCRdb's D call, TRBD1, is unchecked because there is no DNA. Germline CDR1 LNHDA, CDR2 SQIVND (reference sequence). The CDR3 is 14 residues long. CDR3: CASRRGQGYTEAFF.

The gene calls are TRBV12-3 or TRBV12-4 and TRBJ2-2. This CDR3 is built from 14 residues. The CDR3 protein is CASSLGGSTGELFF.

The gene calls are TRBV18 and TRBJ2-5; TCRdb outputs TRBD2, but without DNA this stays unchecked. This CDR3 comprises 17 residues. Looked up from germline, CDR1 is KGHSH and CDR2 is LQKENI. This CDR3 reads CASSPPKRGALQETQYF.

The CDR3 loop reads CASRPRLAFNEQFF. V gene TRBV11-2 combines with J gene TRBJ2-1; the D gene TCRdb calls, TRBD2, cannot be checked with no DNA. This CDR3 region has 14 residues. Germline V lookup: CDR1 SGHAT, CDR2 FQNNGV.

This chain connects TRBV18 to TRBJ2-6; TCRdb indicates TRBD1, and absent DNA this call remains unverified. Germline V gene data show CDR1 as KGHSH and CDR2 as LQKENI. The CDR3 is 17 amino acids. The CDR3 is CASSPSDRASGANVLTF.

This chain connects TRBV11-1 to TRBJ2-3; checking the TCRdb D call of TRBD2 is not possible without DNA. This CDR3 spans 18 amino acids. Germline V gene lookup returns CDR1 SGHAT and CDR2 FQDESV (reference sequence). CDR3 loop: CASSSRKRGLALTDTQYF.